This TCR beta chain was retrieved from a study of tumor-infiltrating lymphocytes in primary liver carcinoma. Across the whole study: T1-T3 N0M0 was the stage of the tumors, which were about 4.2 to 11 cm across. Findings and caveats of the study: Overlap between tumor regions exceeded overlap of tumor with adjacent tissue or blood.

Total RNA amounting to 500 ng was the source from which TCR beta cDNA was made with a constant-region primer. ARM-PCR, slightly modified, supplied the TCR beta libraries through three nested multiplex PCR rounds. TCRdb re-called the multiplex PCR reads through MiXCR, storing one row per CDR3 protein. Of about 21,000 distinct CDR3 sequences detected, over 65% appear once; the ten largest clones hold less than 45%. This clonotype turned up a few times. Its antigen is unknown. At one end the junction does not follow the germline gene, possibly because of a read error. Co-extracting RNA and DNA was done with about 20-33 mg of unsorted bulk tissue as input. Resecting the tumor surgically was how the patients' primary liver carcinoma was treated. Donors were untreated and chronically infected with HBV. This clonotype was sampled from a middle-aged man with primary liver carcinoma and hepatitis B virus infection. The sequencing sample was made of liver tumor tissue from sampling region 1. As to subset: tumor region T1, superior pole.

The CDR3 coding sequence is TGTGCTAGCAACTTAGCATTAGGAGGGGCGAACACCAGGGAGTTGTTTTTT. Amino acids: CASNLALGGANTRELFF. The chain has TRBV11-2 and TRBJ2-2; D may be TRBD2 (6 bases). The CDR3 is 17 residues long. Germline CDR1 is SGHAT and CDR2 is FQNNGV.